This TCR beta chain was observed in a study of blood T cells in healthy people across ages. The germline CDR1 and CDR2 sequences are MGHRA and YSYEKL. The CDR3 sequence is 18 residues long. Sample-barcoded 5' priming and a J-beta primer mix drove a second PCR of roughly 6 to 12 cycles. A minimum of 2.5 million CDR3-containing paired-end reads was obtained for each sample. TCRdb re-derived calls from the 5' RACE reads in MiXCR, one entry per CDR3 protein. The sample shows about 1.8 million distinct CDR3 sequences, about 50% of them seen only once. Sequenced input: blood. This chain links TRBV4-1 with TRBJ2-1; unclear D gene. The J call could be wrong; TRBJ2-7 is a better fit for the DNA end. This TCR was recovered from a woman aged 40-49 years in good health. DNA for the CDR3: TGCGCCAGCAGCCAAGATTTTGCAGCTCTCGCCCTAGTAAATGAGCAGTACTTC. It translates to CASSQDFAALALVNEQYF.